This TCR beta chain was captured in a study of blood T cell repertoires in COVID-19. Repertoires were generated with immunoSEQ multiplex PCR, while TCRdb's copy carries only in-frame clones and drops some. Counted here are 65,000 to 90,000 clones, around 90% occurring once; the ten biggest clones make up around 7.9%. This CDR3 has 16 residues. V lost 6 bases to trimming and J lost 0 bases, with 15 bases between them. The germline V gene encodes CDR1 SGHNT and CDR2 YENEEA. This chain uses TRBV11-3 with TRBJ1-3, with unresolved D. The sequence was collected from a man aged 25-45 years with acute or convalescent COVID-19. The sequenced sample was peripheral blood. CDR3 bases: TGTGCCAGCAGAACACCCTGGGCCGGCTCTGGAAACACCATATATTTT. Translated: CASRTPWAGSGNTIYF.